The entry below describes one T cell receptor (beta chain). The data stem from a study of blood T cell repertoires in COVID-19. Study-wide context: Nucleic acid was either cDNA or gDNA, and it came from T cells, B-cell-depleted T cells, or PBMCs.

The repertoire was sequenced with immunoSEQ multiplex PCR; TCRdb's copy has only in-frame clones and lacks some. Of fewer than 400,000 clones listed, about 87% were seen once; the top ten hold 5%. This TCR derives from a man aged 25 to 40 who had recovered from COVID-19. The sequenced sample was PBMCs or T cells enriched from blood (not recorded which).

In DNA, the CDR3 is TGTGCCAGCGACCCGACTAGATCCACAGATACGCAGTATTTT. Its protein product is CASDPTRSTDTQYF. V gene TRBV7-8 combines with J gene TRBJ2-3; possible D gene TRBD2, 6 bases. The V end lost 8 bases, the J end lost 2 bases, and 14 bases lay between the germline ends. There are 14 residues in the CDR3. The V gene's germline CDR1 is SGHVS and CDR2 FQNEAQ.